Below are 16 T cell receptor beta chains sequenced from a single sample in a study of a mutant IDH1 vaccine in newly diagnosed glioma. The antigens of these receptors remain unknown. Produced via immunoSEQ multiplex PCR; TCRdb's table is partial and in-frame only. The repertoire consists of roughly 26,000 clones, with approximately 87% occurring once and the leading ten covering 25% to 35%. Time point given: week 35, safety follow-up. Vaccinated patients received 300 ug of mutant IDH1 20-mer peptide per dose, with topical imiquimod. Specimen: PBMCs, collected from a glioma patient whose treatment included an IDH1 peptide vaccine. The receptors were gathered from a man aged 30-40 years with glioma.

This clone was picked up one time. The rearrangement joins TRBV2 to TRBJ1-4; D is perhaps TRBD1 (6 bases). CDR1 is SNHLY and CDR2 is FYNNEI in the germline V gene. The CDR3 spans 15 residues. Deletions cut 3 bases from V and 6 bases from J, with 14 bases between. CDR3 residues: CASSDRGGKYEKLFF. The CDR3 bases are TGTGCCAGCAGTGATCGCGGGGGCAAGTATGAAAAACTGTTTTTT.

The chain recombines TRBV7-9 with TRBJ2-3; D ambiguous. V lost 1 base and J lost 6, with 11 bases in between. The CDR3 is 14 residues long. CDR1 SEHNR and CDR2 FQNEAQ come from the germline V gene (reference sequence). CDR3 DNA: TGTGCCAGCAGCTTAGTTGCGTCCTCGGATACGCAGTATTTT. Translating it yields CASSLVASSDTQYF.

CDR3 sequence: CASSLEGQETQYF. CDR3 coding DNA: TGTGCCAGCAGCTTAGAAGGGCAAGAGACCCAGTACTTC. This rearrangement joins TRBV11-3 to TRBJ2-5; D remains unclear. This CDR3 spans 13 amino acids. Germline loops: CDR1 SGHNT, CDR2 YENEEA. V lost 0 bases, J lost 2 bases, and 4 bases lay in between.

The chain combines TRBV5-5 with TRBJ2-7; TRBD2 matches at 7 bases. This CDR3 region has 16 residues. J lost 2 bases, V lost 0 bases, and 8 bases had no gene match. The V gene's germline CDR1 is SGHKS and CDR2 YYEKEE (reference sequence). CDR3 sequence reads: CASSLASGRETYEQYF. CDR3 nucleotides: TGTGCCAGCAGCTTGGCCAGTGGGAGGGAAACCTACGAGCAGTACTTC.

The chain has TRBV15 and TRBJ2-5, with 7 positions matching TRBD1. Per germline, CDR1 LNHNV and CDR2 YYDKDF (reference sequence). Trimming removed 3 bases from V and 2 bases from J; junction bases left unmatched: 9. The CDR3 is 16 residues long. CDR3 sequence (DNA): TGTGCCACCAGCAGGGACACGGGACAGCAACAAGAGACCCAGTACTTC. Translated, it gives CATSRDTGQQQETQYF.

This rearrangement joins TRBV10-1 to TRBJ2-7; 9 bases are shared with TRBD1. The germline gives CDR1 WNHNN, CDR2 SYGVQD (reference sequence). Trimming cost V 4 bases and J 3 bases; bases outside gene matches: 13. CDR3 size: 17 residues. In DNA, the CDR3 is TGCGCCAGCAGTGGCCCCCCGCTGGACAGGGGATTCTACGAGCAGTACTTC. It encodes CASSGPPLDRGFYEQYF.

The rearrangement uses TRBV27 and TRBJ2-1; no clear D. CDR1 and CDR2 from the germline V gene are MNHEY and SMNVEV (reference sequence). The germline V and J ends were trimmed by 3 bases and 2 bases, with 14 bases remaining between them. This CDR3 is built from 16 residues. CDR3 coding DNA: TGTGCCAGCAGTTTGGGTTCGGCGGCGACCTACAATGAGCAGTTCTTC. This encodes CASSLGSAATYNEQFF.

The chain joins TRBV19 to TRBJ2-5, with D perhaps matching TRBD2 (5 bases). The V gene's germline CDR1 is LNHDA and CDR2 SQIVND (reference sequence). The CDR3 sequence is 15 residues long. Trimming left V 0 bases short and J 2 bases short, with 10 bases between. The CDR3 region is CASSIDLPGQETQYF. CDR3 DNA sequence: TGTGCCAGTAGTATAGATCTCCCGGGACAAGAGACCCAGTACTTC.

This clone has just one count. This chain links TRBV5-4 with TRBJ2-7, with 8 bases that match TRBD1. CDR1 SGHNT and CDR2 YYREEE come from the germline V gene (reference sequence). Unmatched junction bases numbered 5, after V lost 4 bases and J lost 2 bases. The CDR3 contains 14 residues. DNA of the CDR3: TGTGCCAGCAGCCCGACAGGGGTACCCTACGAGCAGTACTTC. Protein product: CASSPTGVPYEQYF.

This chain connects TRBV5-1 to TRBJ1-4; possibly TRBD1 for D (6 bases). The V gene lost 0 bases and the J gene lost 8 bases, with 14 bases spanning the gap. Germline CDR1 SGHRS, CDR2 YFSETQ. This CDR3 has 15 residues. In DNA, the CDR3 is TGCGCCAGCAGCTTGGCCCCACAGGGCGAAGAAAAACTGTTTTTT. It specifies CASSLAPQGEEKLFF.

V usage is TRBV5-1 and J usage is TRBJ2-1; 14 nucleotides match TRBD2. After removal of 0 bases from V and 8 bases from J, the junction contained 4 bases not matched to a gene. The CDR3 spans 16 residues. Germline CDR1 is SGHRS and CDR2 is YFSETQ. CDR3 in amino acids: CASSLEKGLAGDEQFF. CDR3 nucleotide sequence: TGCGCCAGCAGCTTGGAAAAGGGACTAGCGGGAGATGAGCAGTTCTTC.

This clone came up once. The chain combines TRBV5-1 with TRBJ1-2, with D perhaps TRBD1 (6 bases). The ends were cut back, 4 bases at V and 3 bases at J, with 10 bases in the middle. The germline V gene encodes CDR1 SGHRS and CDR2 YFSETQ. This CDR3 contains 13 residues. The CDR3 protein is CASSINRDYGYTF. In DNA form, the CDR3 reads TGCGCCAGCAGCATCAACAGGGACTATGGCTACACCTTC.

The chain recombines TRBV6-5 with TRBJ1-2; D gene unclear. V lost 6 bases and J 9 bases, leaving 11 bases between the germline ends. This CDR3 comprises 11 residues. Germline-derived CDR1 and CDR2 are MNHEY and SVGAGI. The CDR3 DNA sequence: TGTGCCAGCAGCCGAGATAGGAGCTACACCTTC. It is translated as CASSRDRSYTF.

The genes are TRBV29-1 and TRBJ2-2; D is unresolved. CDR1 is SQVTM, CDR2 ANQGSEA, per germline. CDR3 length: 11 residues. The ends were cut back, 4 bases at V and 6 bases at J, with 6 bases in the middle. CDR3 loop: CSVVVAGELFF. The DNA for the CDR3 is TGCAGCGTTGTGGTGGCCGGGGAGCTGTTTTTT.

V is TRBV18 and J is TRBJ2-3; 9 bases align to TRBD1. The V gene's germline CDR1 is KGHSH and CDR2 LQKENI. J was trimmed by 0 bases and V by 6 bases; bases with no gene match: 10. The CDR3 extends over 17 amino acids. The CDR3 DNA sequence: TGTGCCAGCTCGCCCGGGACAGGGAGCTATAGCACAGATACGCAGTATTTT. It codes for CASSPGTGSYSTDTQYF. The full variable domain, rest sourced from reference TRBV18 and TRBJ2-3, is NAGVMQNPRHLVRRRGQEARLRCSPMKGHSHVYWYRQLPEEGLKFMVYLQKENIIDESGMPKERFSAEFPKEGPSILRIQQVVRGDSAAYFCASSPGTGSYSTDTQYFGPGTRLTVL.

This clone was counted only a few times. V gene TRBV7-9 combines with J gene TRBJ1-3, with TRBD1 as a possible D gene (5 bases). The length of the CDR3 is 15 residues. Germline values: CDR1 SEHNR, CDR2 FQNEAQ (reference sequence). V lost 5 bases and J lost 1, with 12 bases in between. The CDR3 region is CASSPHTGSGNTIYF. CDR3 bases: TGTGCCAGCAGCCCGCACACAGGATCTGGAAACACCATATATTTT.